The sequence of this TCR beta chain was determined in a study of PD-1 blockade in classical Hodgkin lymphoma. Time point in this sample: cycle 4 day 1 (C4D1), after 5 to 7 weeks of nivolumab. All the patients suffered relapse after autologous stem cell transplantation, and brentuximab vedotin exposure differed. The data were produced by immunoSEQ multiplex PCR, yet TCRdb's version contains in-frame clones alone and is incomplete. The table has some 100,000 clones, just over 90% seen once. The study, taken as a whole, reports: Some patients started nivolumab under 1 year after ASCT, and they were excluded. By C4D1, diversity of CD4+ TCRs had risen significantly, whereas that of CD8+ TCRs had not. Complete responders' diversity at baseline resembled that of newly diagnosed patients. The origin of the repertoire differences remains undefined, with disease activity or prior therapy as possible causes.

A remark on this clone: Its target is not known.

Specimen: peripheral blood mononuclear cells (PBMCs), collected before the fourth cycle of nivolumab. The sequence was collected from a human donor with classical Hodgkin lymphoma.

The DNA for the CDR3 is TGTGCCAGCTCACCCCAGGACACTGAAGCTTTCTTT. Its translation is CASSPQDTEAFF. The chain recombines TRBV18 with TRBJ1-1, with D hard to call. Looked up from germline, CDR1 is KGHSH and CDR2 is LQKENI. This CDR3 spans 12 amino acids. V was pared by 3 bases and J by 3 bases, with 5 bases between.